Listed below are T cell receptor beta chains from one sample, sequenced in a study of identical twins. TCRdb called the 5' RACE reads again in MiXCR, with one record for every CDR3 protein. The repertoire holds a few hundred thousand distinct CDR3 sequences, more than 9% seen once, with 9% to 10% in the top ten. The sample taken for sequencing was memory T cells sorted from blood. These receptors all stem from a man between 45 and 60 years old in good health. Both conserved end residues are trimmed from each CDR3. Size is stated for part of the rows, as once, few or many counts, or as a class when the clone is expanded.

NA	TRBJ1-1	TRBV6-2/TRBV6-3	ASSYRGAASTEAF
once	TRBJ2-1	TRBV11-2	ASSLRMGTGFDEQF
few	TRBJ2-5	TRBV9	ASSARSGTSGTGTQY
NA	TRBJ2-3	TRBV4-2	ASRLGTMSTDTQY
NA	TRBJ2-4	TRBV20-1	SAIDRNIQY
many	TRBJ2-7	TRBV11-2	ASSPLTGGYEQY
many	TRBJ2-7	TRBV7-9	ASSLGTASYEQY
NA	TRBJ2-6	TRBV20-1	SVPDMYSGANVLT
many	TRBJ2-1	TRBV20-1	SAVGGASYNEQF
few	TRBJ1-1	TRBV19	ASTRRGGQGLMNTEAF
NA	TRBJ1-4	TRBV10-2	ASSEIPGKLF
many	TRBJ2-5	TRBV12-3/TRBV12-4	ASSLGSDPETQY
NA	TRBJ2-3	TRBV20-1	SASVRISTDTQY
few	TRBJ2-4	TRBV7-2	ASSTRLAGNIQY
many	TRBJ2-3	TRBV4-3	ASSQDQSSTDTQY
few	TRBJ1-1	TRBV12-3/TRBV12-4	ASSRGIVGTLAF
NA	TRBJ2-1	TRBV7-2	ASSLDRAYNEQF
NA	TRBJ2-7	TRBV7-6	ASSPLASGNYEQY
few	TRBJ2-3	TRBV10-3	AISEDLTGEVTDTQY
NA	TRBJ1-2	TRBV3-1	ASSQSGRGRVGYT
many	TRBJ2-7	TRBV15	ATSRDPTAYEQY
many	TRBJ2-5	TRBV5-1	ASSSHDGGTQY
many	TRBJ2-5	TRBV7-2	ASSLSGSPLGETQY
NA	TRBJ2-7	TRBV5-6	ASSPRRQLFSYEQY
few	TRBJ1-5	TRBV19	ASSPLRTGNQH
few	TRBJ2-1	TRBV28	ASRMGLADGANEQF
many	TRBJ2-1	TRBV5-1	ASSSFSGSSYNEQF
NA	TRBJ1-1	TRBV19	ASKGPAMNTEAF
NA	TRBJ1-2	TRBV10-2	ASNPTALYGYT
many	TRBJ2-1	TRBV12-3/TRBV12-4	ASSSGLFDEQF
many	TRBJ1-4	TRBV6-1	ASSPRHLIGEKLF
many	TRBJ1-2	TRBV10-3	AISAGGARGYGYT
few	TRBJ2-3	TRBV4-1	ASSSGQVFTDTQY
few	TRBJ2-1	TRBV14	ASNAPGLAGGNEQF
NA	TRBJ2-3	TRBV6-2/TRBV6-3	ASRSQSVPDTQY
NA	TRBJ2-5	TRBV28	ASSLPGRETQY
many	TRBJ2-4	TRBV11-2	ASSLEPGRGHHIAKNIQY
few	TRBJ2-2	TRBV29-1	SVSGFANTGELF
few	TRBJ1-5	TRBV28	ASKTHSNQPQH
NA	TRBJ2-1	TRBV7-2	ASSLVNSGSGNEQF
many	TRBJ2-1	TRBV28	ASSVPQASYNEQF
few	TRBJ2-5	TRBV6-2/TRBV6-3	ASSYGTAGGTQY
few	TRBJ2-3	TRBV28	ALWGERVVDTQY
many	TRBJ2-3	TRBV12-3/TRBV12-4	ASRMTDLTDTQY
NA	TRBJ1-6	TRBV9	ASSVGGDNSPLH
NA	TRBJ2-7	TRBV4-3	ASSQDQVSLEQY
few	TRBJ2-3	TRBV7-8	ASSWGLSDTQY
many	TRBJ2-2	TRBV20-1	SATGTTNTGELF
few	TRBJ2-7	TRBV7-9	ASSLDGGSQQY
NA	TRBJ2-3	TRBV20-1	SARDARSPTDTQY
many	TRBJ2-3	TRBV20-1	SARDPHQDTQY
few	TRBJ2-7	TRBV5-4	ASSSPGTGLSYEQY
many	TRBJ2-1	TRBV6-2/TRBV6-3	ASSYRLAGAGNEQF
many	TRBJ2-5	TRBV28	ASSSGGAVETQY
many	TRBJ1-3	TRBV3-1	ASSPSGNTIY
NA	TRBJ2-1	TRBV30	AWVTTSNEQF
NA	TRBJ2-5	TRBV7-9	ASSLGVGGEETQY